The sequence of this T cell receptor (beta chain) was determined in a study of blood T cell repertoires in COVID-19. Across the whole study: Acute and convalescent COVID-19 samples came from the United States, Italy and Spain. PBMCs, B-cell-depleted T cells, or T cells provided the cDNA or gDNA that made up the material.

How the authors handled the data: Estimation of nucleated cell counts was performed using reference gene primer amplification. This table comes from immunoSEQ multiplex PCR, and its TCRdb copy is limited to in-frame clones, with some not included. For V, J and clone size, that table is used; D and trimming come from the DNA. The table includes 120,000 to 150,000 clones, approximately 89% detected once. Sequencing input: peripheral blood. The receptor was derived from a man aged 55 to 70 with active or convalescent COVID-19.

The CDR3 loop is CASRTSGSNEQFF. The CDR3 nucleotides read TGTGCCAGTAGGACTAGCGGGAGTAATGAGCAGTTCTTC. The V and J genes are TRBV19 and TRBJ2-1; the match to TRBD2 covers 12 bases. With V trimmed by 6 bases and J by 7 bases, 1 base remained unmatched. Per germline, CDR1 LNHDA and CDR2 SQIVND (reference sequence). The CDR3 sequence is 13 residues long.